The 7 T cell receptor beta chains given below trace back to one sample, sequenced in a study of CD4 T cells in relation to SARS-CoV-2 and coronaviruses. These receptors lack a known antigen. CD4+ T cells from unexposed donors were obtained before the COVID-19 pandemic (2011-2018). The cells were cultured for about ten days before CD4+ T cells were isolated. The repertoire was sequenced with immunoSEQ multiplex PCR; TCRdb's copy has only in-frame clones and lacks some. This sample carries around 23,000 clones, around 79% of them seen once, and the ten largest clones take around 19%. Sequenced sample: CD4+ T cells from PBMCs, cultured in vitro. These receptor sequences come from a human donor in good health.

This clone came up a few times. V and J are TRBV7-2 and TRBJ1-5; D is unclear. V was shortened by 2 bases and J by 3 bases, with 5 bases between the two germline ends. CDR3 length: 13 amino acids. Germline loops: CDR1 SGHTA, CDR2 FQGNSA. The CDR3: CASSLIDNQPQHF. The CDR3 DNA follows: TGTGCCAGCAGCTTAATTGACAATCAGCCCCAGCATTTT. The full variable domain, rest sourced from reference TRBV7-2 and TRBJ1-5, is GAGVSQSPSNKVTEKGKDVELRCDPISGHTALYWYRQSLGQGLEFLIYFQGNSAPDKSGLPSDRFSAERTGGSVSTLTIQRTQQEDSAVYLCASSLIDNQPQHFGDGTRLSIL.

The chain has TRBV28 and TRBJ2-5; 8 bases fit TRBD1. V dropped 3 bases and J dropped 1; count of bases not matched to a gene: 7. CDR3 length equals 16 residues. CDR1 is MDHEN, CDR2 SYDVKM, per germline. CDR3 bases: TGTGCCAGCAGTTTGCGAACCGGGACAGGCCAAGAGACCCAGTACTTC. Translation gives CASSLRTGTGQETQYF.

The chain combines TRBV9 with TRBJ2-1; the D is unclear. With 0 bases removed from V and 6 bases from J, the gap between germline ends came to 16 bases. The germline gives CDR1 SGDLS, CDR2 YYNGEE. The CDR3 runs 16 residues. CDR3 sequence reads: CASSVALPRVLNEQFF. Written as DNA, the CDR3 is TGTGCCAGCAGCGTAGCCTTACCCCGGGTCCTCAATGAGCAGTTCTTC.

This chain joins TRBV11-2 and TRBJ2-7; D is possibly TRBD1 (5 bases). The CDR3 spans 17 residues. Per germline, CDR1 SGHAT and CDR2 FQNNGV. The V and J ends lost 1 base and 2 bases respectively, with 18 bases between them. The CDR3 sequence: CASSLVSWGTTTYEQYF. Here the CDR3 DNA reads TGTGCCAGCAGCTTAGTCTCGTGGGGCACAACCACCTACGAGCAGTACTTC.

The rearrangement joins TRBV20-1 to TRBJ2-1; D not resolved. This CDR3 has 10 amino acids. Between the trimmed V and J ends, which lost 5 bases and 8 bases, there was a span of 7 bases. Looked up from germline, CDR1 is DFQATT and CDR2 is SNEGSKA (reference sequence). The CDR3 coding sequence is TGCAGTGCTTCAGTGCATGAGCAGTTCTTC. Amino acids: CSASVHEQFF.

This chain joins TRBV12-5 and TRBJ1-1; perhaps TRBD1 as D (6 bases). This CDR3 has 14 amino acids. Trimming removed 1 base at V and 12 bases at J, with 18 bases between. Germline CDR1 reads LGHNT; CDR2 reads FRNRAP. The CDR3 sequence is CASGLDLPDRGSFF. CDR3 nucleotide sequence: TGTGCTAGTGGTTTGGACCTCCCCGATAGGGGGTCTTTCTTT.

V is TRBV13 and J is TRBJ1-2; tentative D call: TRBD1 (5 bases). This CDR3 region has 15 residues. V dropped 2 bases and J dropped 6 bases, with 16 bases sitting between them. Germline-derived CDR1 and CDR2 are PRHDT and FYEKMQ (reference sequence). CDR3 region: CASSLWGVKNDGYTF. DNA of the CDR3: TGTGCCAGCAGCTTATGGGGGGTAAAGAATGATGGCTACACCTTC.